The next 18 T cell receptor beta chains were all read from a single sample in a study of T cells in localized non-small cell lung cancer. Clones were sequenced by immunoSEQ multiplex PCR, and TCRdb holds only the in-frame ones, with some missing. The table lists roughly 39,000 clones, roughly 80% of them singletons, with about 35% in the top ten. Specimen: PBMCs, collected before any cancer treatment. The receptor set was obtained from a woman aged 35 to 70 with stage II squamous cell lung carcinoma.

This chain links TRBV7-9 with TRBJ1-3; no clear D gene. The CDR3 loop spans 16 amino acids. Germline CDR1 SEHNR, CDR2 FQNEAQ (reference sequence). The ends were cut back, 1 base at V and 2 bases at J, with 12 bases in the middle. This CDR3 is CASSLGDGRPGNTIYF. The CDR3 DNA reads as TGTGCCAGCAGCTTAGGTGATGGTAGGCCTGGAAACACCATATATTTT.

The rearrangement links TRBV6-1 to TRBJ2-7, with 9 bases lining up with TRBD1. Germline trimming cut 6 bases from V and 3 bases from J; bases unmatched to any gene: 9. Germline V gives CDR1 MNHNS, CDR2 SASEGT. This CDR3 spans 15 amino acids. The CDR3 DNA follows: TGTGCCAGCAGGGGACAGGGTATGGCTAGCTACGAGCAGTACGTC. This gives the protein CASRGQGMASYEQYV.

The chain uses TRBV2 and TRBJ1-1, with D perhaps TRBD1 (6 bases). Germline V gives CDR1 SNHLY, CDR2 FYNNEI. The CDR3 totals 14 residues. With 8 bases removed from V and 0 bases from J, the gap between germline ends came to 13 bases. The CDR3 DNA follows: TGTGCCAGCCGGGGCCCAGGGGTGAACACTGAAGCTTTCTTT. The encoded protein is CASRGPGVNTEAFF.

As DNA, the CDR3 is TGTGCCAGCAGCCAAGGCCAGGCAGGCGGAAATGAAAAACTGTTTTTT. This translates into CASSQGQAGGNEKLFF. The genes are TRBV4-2 and TRBJ1-4, with D hard to call. The CDR3 has 16 residues. Per germline, CDR1 LGHNA and CDR2 YNFKEQ. V shed 1 base and J shed 5 bases, with 14 bases lying between them.

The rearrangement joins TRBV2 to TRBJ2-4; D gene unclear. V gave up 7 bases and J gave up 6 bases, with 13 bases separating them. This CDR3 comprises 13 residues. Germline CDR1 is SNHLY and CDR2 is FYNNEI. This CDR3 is CASMRGVGNIQYF. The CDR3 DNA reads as TGTGCCAGCATGAGAGGCGTGGGAAACATTCAGTACTTC.

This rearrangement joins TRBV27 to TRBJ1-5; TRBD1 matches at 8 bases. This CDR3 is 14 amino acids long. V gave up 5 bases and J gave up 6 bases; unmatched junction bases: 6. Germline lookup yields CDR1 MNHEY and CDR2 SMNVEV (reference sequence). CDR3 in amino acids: CASSTTGESQPQHF. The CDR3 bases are TGTGCCAGCAGTACGACAGGGGAGAGTCAGCCCCAGCATTTT.

The CDR3 here is CASSLGLNHQPQHF. The CDR3 nucleotides are TGTGCCAGCAGTTTAGGTTTGAACCATCAGCCCCAGCATTTT. The chain combines TRBV28 with TRBJ1-5, with D unclear. Germline values: CDR1 MDHEN, CDR2 SYDVKM. V was cut by 2 bases and J by 5 bases, with 10 bases left in between. This CDR3 region has 14 residues.

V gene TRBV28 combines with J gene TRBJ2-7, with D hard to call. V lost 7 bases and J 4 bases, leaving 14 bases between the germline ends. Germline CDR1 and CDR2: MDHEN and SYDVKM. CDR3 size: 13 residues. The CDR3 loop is CASTTGFPYEQYF. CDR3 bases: TGTGCCAGCACTACCGGTTTTCCATACGAGCAGTACTTC.

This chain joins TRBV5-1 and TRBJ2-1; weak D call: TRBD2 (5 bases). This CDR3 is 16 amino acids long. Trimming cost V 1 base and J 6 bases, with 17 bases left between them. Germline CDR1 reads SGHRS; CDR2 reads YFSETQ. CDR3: CASSLSPSPAGNEQFF. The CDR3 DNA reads TGCGCCAGCAGCTTGTCGCCCAGCCCGGCGGGCAATGAGCAGTTCTTC.

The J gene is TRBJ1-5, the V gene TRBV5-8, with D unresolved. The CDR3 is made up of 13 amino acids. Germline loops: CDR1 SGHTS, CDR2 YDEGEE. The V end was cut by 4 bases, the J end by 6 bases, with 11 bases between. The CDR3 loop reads CASSREESQPQHF. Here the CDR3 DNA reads TGTGCCAGCAGCAGAGAGGAGAGTCAGCCCCAGCATTTT.

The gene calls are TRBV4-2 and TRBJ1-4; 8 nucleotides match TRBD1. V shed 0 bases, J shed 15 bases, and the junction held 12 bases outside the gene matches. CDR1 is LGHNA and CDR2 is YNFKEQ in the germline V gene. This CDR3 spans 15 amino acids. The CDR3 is CASSQDWRTDRAVFF. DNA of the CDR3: TGTGCCAGCAGCCAAGATTGGAGGACGGACAGGGCCGTGTTTTTT.

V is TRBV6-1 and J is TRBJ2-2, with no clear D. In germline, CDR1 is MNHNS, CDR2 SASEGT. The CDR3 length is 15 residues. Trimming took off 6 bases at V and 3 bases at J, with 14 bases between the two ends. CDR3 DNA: TGTGCCAGCAGCACTGCCCCGGGCCACACCGGGGAGCTGTTTTTT. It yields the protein CASSTAPGHTGELFF.

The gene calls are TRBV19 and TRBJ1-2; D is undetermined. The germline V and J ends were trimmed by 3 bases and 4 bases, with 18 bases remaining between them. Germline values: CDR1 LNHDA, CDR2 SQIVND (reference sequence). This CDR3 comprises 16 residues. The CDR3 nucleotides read TGTGCCAGTAGTATTGGCCGTGGGCCGAGTACCTATGGCTACACCTTC. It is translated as CASSIGRGPSTYGYTF. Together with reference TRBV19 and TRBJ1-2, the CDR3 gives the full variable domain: DGGITQSPKYLFRKEGQNVTLSCEQNLNHDAMYWYRQDPGQGLRLIYYSQIVNDFQKGDIAEGYSVSREKKESFPLTVTSAQKNPTAFYLCASSIGRGPSTYGYTFGSGTRLTVV.

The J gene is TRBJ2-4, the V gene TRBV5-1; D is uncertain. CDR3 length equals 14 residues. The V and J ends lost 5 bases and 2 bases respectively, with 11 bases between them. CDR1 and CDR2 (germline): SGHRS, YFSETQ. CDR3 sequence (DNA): TGCGCCAGCAGGGGCGGCGCTACCAAAAACATTCAGTACTTC. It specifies CASRGGATKNIQYF. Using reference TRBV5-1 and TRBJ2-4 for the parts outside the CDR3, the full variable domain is KAGVTQTPRYLIKTRGQQVTLSCSPISGHRSVSWYQQTPGQGLQFLFEYFSETQRNKGNFPGRFSGRQFSNSRSEMNVSTLELGDSALYLCASRGGATKNIQYFGAGTRLSVL.

The CDR3 nucleotides read TGTGCCAGCAGCCGGACTAGCGGAAGAGCAGATACGCAGTATTTT. It encodes CASSRTSGRADTQYF. The chain joins TRBV7-3 to TRBJ2-3; 10 bases map to TRBD2. CDR1 is SGHTA and CDR2 is FQGTGA in the germline V gene. Trimming at V came to 5 bases and at J to 4 bases, leaving 6 bases not matched to a gene. The CDR3 is made up of 15 amino acids.

CDR3 bases: TGTGCCAGCAGCTTTATCGGCCAGGGAGGTGGGTACGAGCAGTACTTC. Protein: CASSFIGQGGGYEQYF. This sequence joins TRBV7-2 and TRBJ2-7, with D tentatively TRBD2 (6 bases). Trimming took 3 bases from V and 4 from J, leaving 19 bases between them. This CDR3 comprises 16 residues. Germline assignment: CDR1 SGHTA and CDR2 FQGNSA.

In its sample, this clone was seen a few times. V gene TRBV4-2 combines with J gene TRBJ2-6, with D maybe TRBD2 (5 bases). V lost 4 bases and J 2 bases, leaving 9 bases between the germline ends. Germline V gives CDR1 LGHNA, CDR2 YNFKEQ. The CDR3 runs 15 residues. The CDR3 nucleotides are TGTGCCAGCAGCCTCGGGGATACTGGGGCCAACGTCCTGACTTTC. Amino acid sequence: CASSLGDTGANVLTF.

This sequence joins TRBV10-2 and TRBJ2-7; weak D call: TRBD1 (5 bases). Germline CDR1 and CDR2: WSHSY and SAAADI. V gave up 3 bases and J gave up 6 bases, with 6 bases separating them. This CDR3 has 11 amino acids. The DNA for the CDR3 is TGCGCCAGCAGTGAAGGGGCCGAGCAGTACGTC. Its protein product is CASSEGAEQYV.